A selection of T cell receptor beta chains follows, all from one sample in a study of T cells in Graves' hyperthyroidism and ophthalmopathy. TCRdb fed the multiplex PCR reads into MiXCR, producing one record per CDR3 protein. The table records around 500,000 distinct CDR3 sequences, roughly 15% of them present only once. Sequenced sample: blood. The receptors were sampled from a woman in her 30s with Graves' ophthalmopathy. The CDR3 runs from the conserved cysteine through the conserved F or W. Fields, in order: CDR3 protein, J gene, D gene, V gene. D genes are given only for firm matches.

CDR3aa: CASSLEILQGLPNEKLFF; j_gene: TRBJ1-4; d_gene: .; v_gene: TRBV11-2
CDR3aa: CASSSGLAVLADTQYF; j_gene: TRBJ2-3; d_gene: TRBD2; v_gene: TRBV7-2
CDR3aa: CASSASVTGNTIYF; j_gene: TRBJ1-3; d_gene: .; v_gene: TRBV6-1
CDR3aa: CASSSGGGALHYEQYF; j_gene: TRBJ2-7; d_gene: TRBD2; v_gene: TRBV6-5
CDR3aa: CATSDRLAASTGTQYF; j_gene: TRBJ2-3; d_gene: TRBD2; v_gene: TRBV24-1
CDR3aa: CASSRDLNYGYTF; j_gene: TRBJ1-2; d_gene: .; v_gene: TRBV7-2
CDR3aa: CASSLSSRTGQPQHF; j_gene: TRBJ1-5; d_gene: .; v_gene: TRBV27
CDR3aa: CASRPWGQGDTEAFF; j_gene: TRBJ1-1; d_gene: TRBD1; v_gene: TRBV2
CDR3aa: CASSFVLPGGQETQYF; j_gene: TRBJ2-5; d_gene: TRBD2; v_gene: TRBV27
CDR3aa: CASSENAGANVLTF; j_gene: TRBJ2-6; d_gene: .; v_gene: TRBV5-1
CDR3aa: CASNLGGANTGELFF; j_gene: TRBJ2-2; d_gene: .; v_gene: TRBV2